These 12 T cell receptor beta chains came from one sample sequenced in a study of blood T cells in healthy people across ages. Sample-barcoded 5' priming and a J-beta primer mix drove a second PCR of roughly 7 to 11 cycles. TCRdb analysed the 5' RACE reads with MiXCR anew, one entry per CDR3 protein. The table includes about 1.5 million distinct CDR3 sequences, under 55% detected once. The sequenced sample was blood. The receptors derive from a young woman in good health.

In this sample, this clonotype turned up a few times. V and J are TRBV29-1 and TRBJ1-2; D is unclear. This CDR3 spans 13 amino acids. Germline CDR1 SQVTM, CDR2 ANQGSEA. Trimming stripped 3 bases from V and 3 bases from J, with 11 bases between. The CDR3 coding sequence is TGCAGCGTTGATAGGTCGCTTGACTATGGCTACACCTTC. Protein product: CSVDRSLDYGYTF.

The gene calls are TRBV9 and TRBJ2-1; 9 bases are shared with TRBD2. The germline CDR1 and CDR2 sequences are SGDLS and YYNGEE. Trimming took 3 bases from V and 9 from J; bases not matched to a gene: 7. The CDR3 extends over 14 amino acids. The CDR3: CASSEGLADIEQFF. The CDR3 region has the DNA TGTGCCAGCAGCGAGGGACTAGCTGATATTGAGCAGTTCTTC.

This clonotype was seen a few times. J is TRBJ2-1 and V is TRBV14; D call uncertain. CDR3 length: 16 amino acids. Per germline, CDR1 SGHDN and CDR2 FVKESK. V shed 4 bases and J shed 0 bases, with 13 bases lying between them. Here the CDR3 reads CASSPRRSGSYNEQFF. For the CDR3, the DNA is TGTGCCAGCAGCCCCCGTCGATCCGGCTCCTACAATGAGCAGTTCTTC.

The chain uses TRBV7-2 and TRBJ2-7; D is perhaps TRBD2 (6 bases). This CDR3 is 16 amino acids long. Germline V gives CDR1 SGHTA, CDR2 FQGNSA. V gave up 5 bases and J gave up 4 bases, with 21 bases separating them. CDR3 protein: CASSRQPGLAVYEQYF. The CDR3 bases are TGTGCCAGCAGCCGACAGCCGGGGTTAGCGGTTTACGAGCAGTACTTC.

The chain is built from TRBV7-2 and TRBJ2-1, with TRBD2 identical over 14 bases. Germline values: CDR1 SGHTA, CDR2 FQGNSA. CDR3 length: 16 amino acids. V shed 5 bases and J 9 bases; nucleotides not matched to a gene: 9. The CDR3: CASSRRLAGGLAEQFF. CDR3 DNA sequence: TGTGCCAGCAGCCGTCGACTAGCGGGGGGGCTGGCTGAGCAGTTCTTC.

A few counts support this clonotype. A read error is possible here, since a much larger clone lies one base away. The chain couples TRBV7-2 to TRBJ2-3; D call uncertain. This CDR3 comprises 12 residues. The V gene's germline CDR1 is SGHTA and CDR2 FQGNSA. Trimming took 6 bases from V and 13 from J, leaving 17 bases between them. The CDR3 protein is CASRPTSQHKYF. The CDR3 coding sequence is TGTGCCAGCAGGCCAACCAGCCAGCATAAGTATTTT.

This clonotype has a single count. The rearrangement links TRBV7-2 to TRBJ1-5; maybe TRBD1 (6 bases). CDR1 is SGHTA and CDR2 is FQGNSA in the germline V gene. Trimming removed 3 bases from V and 4 bases from J, with 13 bases in between. This CDR3 comprises 15 residues. CDR3 protein: CASSFAPQGNQPQHF. CDR3 sequence (DNA): TGTGCCAGCAGCTTCGCGCCGCAGGGGAATCAGCCCCAGCATTTT.

V is TRBV6-5 and J is TRBJ1-2; D is unresolved. The CDR3 consists of 13 residues. The germline V gene has CDR1 MNHEY and CDR2 SVGAGI. V lost 2 bases, J lost 7 bases, and 11 bases lay in between. In DNA form, the CDR3 reads TGTGCCAGCAGTTACGACGGGGTTATTGGCTACACCTTC. Translated, it gives CASSYDGVIGYTF.

The chain has TRBV7-2 and TRBJ1-2; the D is unclear. The CDR3 covers 14 residues. Germline V gene sequence: CDR1 SGHTA, CDR2 FQGNSA. Trimming removed 3 bases at V and 2 bases at J, with 10 bases between. This CDR3 is CASSFTTQNYGYTF. Here the CDR3 DNA reads TGTGCCAGCAGCTTCACGACGCAGAACTATGGCTACACCTTC.

The CDR3 loop reads CASSPPTGNWDTQYF. CDR3 nucleotide sequence: TGTGCCAGCAGCCCGCCCACAGGGAATTGGGATACGCAGTATTTT. The chain links TRBV7-6 to TRBJ2-3, with D tentatively TRBD1 (6 bases). Germline V gene lookup returns CDR1 SGHVS and CDR2 FNYEAQ. This CDR3 has 15 residues. V dropped 5 bases and J dropped 6 bases, with 18 bases sitting between them.

This clonotype was seen more than once but under ten times. The chain links TRBV29-1 to TRBJ1-2, with 7 bases that match TRBD1. Germline V lookup: CDR1 SQVTM, CDR2 ANQGSEA. This CDR3 contains 13 residues. J lost 0 bases, V lost 6 bases, and 4 bases had no gene match. In nucleotides, the CDR3 is TGCAGCGTCGGACAGGCGCCTAACTATGGCTACACCTTC. It encodes CSVGQAPNYGYTF.

The gene calls are TRBV20-1 and TRBJ2-7; D may be TRBD1 (6 bases). V shed 4 bases and J shed 4 bases, with 8 bases lying between them. CDR3 length: 11 residues. Germline V gene lookup returns CDR1 DFQATT and CDR2 SNEGSKA (reference sequence). CDR3 coding DNA: TGCAGTGCTACCAGGGGTTACGAGCAGTACTTC. Its protein product is CSATRGYEQYF.